This T cell receptor (beta chain) was retrieved from a study of blood T cell repertoires in COVID-19. Germline loops: CDR1 LNHDA, CDR2 SQIVND (reference sequence). The ends were cut back, 2 bases at V and 6 bases at J, with 10 bases in the middle. The CDR3 totals 14 residues. Generated by immunoSEQ multiplex PCR, the TCRdb table keeps only in-frame clones and is missing some. The profile covers around 41,000 clones, with 91% appearing a single time and approximately 15% taken by the ten largest. The source of this sequence is a woman aged 25 to 45 in a cohort sampled during active COVID-19. The chain carries TRBV19 and TRBJ1-4; D perhaps matches TRBD1 (5 bases). The specimen was peripheral blood. The CDR3 bases are TGTGCCAGTAGTATAAAGGGGAATTATGAAAAACTGTTTTTT. It specifies CASSIKGNYEKLFF.